The present TCR beta chain was sequenced within a study of control samples from healthy donors and cancer patients. The CDR3 is 13 amino acids. V gave up 5 bases and J gave up 4 bases, with 11 bases separating them. Germline V gene sequence: CDR1 MNHNY, CDR2 SVGAGI (reference sequence). The method was immunoSEQ multiplex PCR; TCRdb's version includes in-frame clones alone and lacks a portion of them. The sample holds 150,000 to 200,000 clones, roughly 91% seen once. The rearrangement uses TRBV6-6 and TRBJ1-2, with no clear D. Sequencing was performed on blood. The receptor was derived from a woman in her thirties in good health. CDR3 in amino acids: CASSRSDGYGYTF. CDR3 DNA sequence: TGTGCCAGCAGTCGATCGGACGGCTATGGCTACACCTTC.